Following are 18 T cell receptor beta chains from one sample sequenced in a study of shared clonotypes between healthy human individuals. As defined, naive CD8 cells were CD45RO-negative and positively selected for CCR7, with terminally differentiated effector memory CD45RA+ cells excluded. Produced via immunoSEQ multiplex PCR; TCRdb's table is partial and in-frame only. This sample has 2 million to 2.5 million clones, with roughly 95% found just once. Specimen: naive CD8+ T cells sorted from blood. The receptors were gathered from a man aged 18 to 30 in good health.

The chain uses TRBV2 and TRBJ2-1; 9 bases are shared with TRBD1. The CDR3 covers 16 residues. Germline V gene lookup returns CDR1 SNHLY and CDR2 FYNNEI. The V and J ends lost 2 bases and 4 bases, in that order; junction bases with no gene match: 6. In DNA form, the CDR3 reads TGTGCCAGCAGTGAAAGGACAGGGGAAGGTTACAATGAGCAGTTCTTC. This gives the protein CASSERTGEGYNEQFF.

The chain is built from TRBV9 and TRBJ1-5; the D is unclear. The CDR3 runs 15 residues. The germline V gene encodes CDR1 SGDLS and CDR2 YYNGEE. Between the trimmed V and J ends, which lost 4 bases and 0 bases, there was a span of 11 bases. CDR3 residues: CASSPADYSNQPQHF. CDR3 coding DNA: TGTGCCAGCAGCCCAGCGGATTATAGCAATCAGCCCCAGCATTTT.

The table lists this clone with a count of one. The chain is built from TRBV9 and TRBJ1-5; D is ambiguous. The length of the CDR3 is 15 residues. The V end was cut by 0 bases, the J end by 0 bases, with 7 bases between. Germline loops: CDR1 SGDLS, CDR2 YYNGEE. The CDR3 bases are TGTGCCAGCAGCGTAGATGTGGGTAGCAATCAGCCCCAGCATTTT. Its protein product is CASSVDVGSNQPQHF.

J is TRBJ1-2 and V is TRBV28; 12 positions agree with TRBD1. J lost 6 bases, V lost 6 bases, and 8 bases had no gene match. CDR1 and CDR2 from the germline V gene are MDHEN and SYDVKM. The CDR3 totals 15 residues. The CDR3 is CASRAPGQGADGYTF. DNA for the CDR3: TGTGCCAGCAGGGCGCCGGGACAGGGGGCGGATGGCTACACCTTC.

The rearrangement joins TRBV14 to TRBJ2-7; 9 bases are a match to TRBD1. The CDR3 sequence is 17 residues long. V lost 4 bases to trimming and J lost 2 bases; unmatched junction nucleotides: 12. Germline V gene data show CDR1 as SGHDN and CDR2 as FVKESK. The CDR3 is CASSLNFRDRAPYEQYF. CDR3 in DNA: TGTGCCAGCAGCCTCAATTTCCGGGACAGGGCCCCCTACGAGCAGTACTTC.

As to this clone: Additional DNA sequences in this sample encode the identical CDR3. DNA of the CDR3: TGTGCCAGCAGCTTAGCACATGAAGCTTTCTTT. It yields the protein CASSLAHEAFF. This chain connects TRBV7-9 to TRBJ1-1; D gene ambiguous. V was pared by 0 bases and J by 7 bases, with 3 bases between. The CDR3 has 11 amino acids. The germline gives CDR1 SEHNR, CDR2 FQNEAQ (reference sequence). The whole variable domain, remainder taken from reference TRBV7-9 and TRBJ1-1, is DTGVSQNPRHKITKRGQNVTFRCDPISEHNRLYWYRQTLGQGPEFLTYFQNEAQLEKSRLLSDRFSAERPKGSFSTLEIQRTEQGDSAMYLCASSLAHEAFFGQGTRLTVV.

A single count supports this clone. Other DNA sequences in the sample encode the same CDR3. V is TRBV5-6 and J is TRBJ2-1; D call uncertain. The CDR3 contains 12 residues. CDR1 SGHDT and CDR2 YYEEEE come from the germline V gene. With 2 bases removed from V and 7 bases from J, the gap between germline ends came to 7 bases. CDR3 amino acids: CASSLGENEQFF. The CDR3 DNA sequence: TGTGCCAGCAGCTTAGGAGAGAATGAGCAGTTCTTC. Using reference TRBV5-6 and TRBJ2-1 for the parts outside the CDR3, the full variable domain is DAGVTQSPTHLIKTRGQQVTLRCSPKSGHDTVSWYQQALGQGPQFIFQYYEEEERQRGNFPDRFSGHQFPNYSSELNVNALLLGDSALYLCASSLGENEQFFGPGTRLTVL.

The CDR3 nucleotides are TGTGCCAGCAGCACAGAGTTGACTAGCGGGAGGTGGGATGAGCAGTTCTTC. Its protein product is CASSTELTSGRWDEQFF. The rearrangement links TRBV7-8 to TRBJ2-1; 13 positions agree with TRBD2. The ends lost 5 bases at V and 8 bases at J; junction bases unmatched: 12. Germline V CDR1 and CDR2: SGHVS, FQNEAQ. The CDR3 runs 17 residues.

The gene calls are TRBV13 and TRBJ2-2, with D tentatively TRBD2 (6 bases). V lost 7 bases to trimming and J lost 7 bases, with 22 bases between them. The V gene's germline CDR1 is PRHDT and CDR2 FYEKMQ (reference sequence). This CDR3 contains 16 residues. The CDR3 here is CASTSLGTSTFGELFF. CDR3 sequence (DNA): TGTGCCAGCACCAGCCTGGGGACTTCTACATTCGGGGAGCTGTTTTTT.

The V call is TRBV4-1, the J call TRBJ2-7; perhaps D is TRBD1 or TRBD2 (5 bases each). The germline V gene encodes CDR1 MGHRA and CDR2 YSYEKL. Trimming took off 3 bases at V and 3 bases at J, with 9 bases between the two ends. The CDR3 extends over 13 amino acids. The DNA of the CDR3 is TGCGCCAGCAGCCAGGGGGTACACTACGAGCAGTACTTC. This gives the protein CASSQGVHYEQYF.

This clone was seen once. The V call is TRBV10-3, the J call TRBJ2-3; 11 bases map to TRBD2. The CDR3 length is 14 residues. V shed 9 bases, J shed 3 bases, and the junction held 5 bases outside the gene matches. In germline, CDR1 is ENHRY, CDR2 SYGVKD. The CDR3 DNA reads TGTGCCATGGCGACTAGCGGGGAAACAGATACGCAGTATTTT. Translated: CAMATSGETDTQYF.

The V gene is TRBV4-1, the J gene TRBJ1-4; D unclear. CDR3 length: 15 amino acids. Trimming left V 4 bases short and J 7 bases short, with 16 bases between. Germline V gene data show CDR1 as MGHRA and CDR2 as YSYEKL. Here the CDR3 DNA reads TGCGCCAGCAGCCGATTAAGTGGGGAAGGTGAAAAACTGTTTTTT. This encodes CASSRLSGEGEKLFF.

A single count supports this clone. The rearrangement uses TRBV27 and TRBJ2-1; TRBD1 aligns across 7 bases. CDR3 length equals 16 residues. Germline V gene lookup returns CDR1 MNHEY and CDR2 SMNVEV (reference sequence). Trimming removed 6 bases from V and 3 bases from J; junction bases left unmatched: 11. CDR3 residues: CASSASGTEFYNEQFF. The DNA of the CDR3 is TGTGCCAGCAGCGCCTCCGGGACAGAGTTCTACAATGAGCAGTTCTTC.

The J gene is TRBJ2-3, the V gene TRBV28; 9 bases are a match to TRBD2. In germline, CDR1 is MDHEN, CDR2 SYDVKM. The J segment lost 2 bases and the V segment lost 2 bases, leaving 11 bases of the junction unmatched. The CDR3 is 18 amino acids. CDR3 loop: CASSLGLASGAFTDTQYF. In DNA, the CDR3 is TGTGCCAGCAGTTTAGGGTTGGCTAGCGGGGCCTTCACAGATACGCAGTATTTT.

This clone appeared a single time. The DNA for the CDR3 is TGTGCCAGCAGTGACGACGGATACTACGAGCAGTACTTC. Protein: CASSDDGYYEQYF. J is TRBJ2-7 and V is TRBV6-5, with unresolved D. The V gene lost 5 bases and the J gene lost 3 bases, with 11 bases spanning the gap. Germline V lookup: CDR1 MNHEY, CDR2 SVGAGI. The CDR3 covers 13 residues.

The chain has TRBV5-4 and TRBJ1-2; 9 nucleotides match TRBD1. This CDR3 contains 15 residues. The V and J ends lost 4 bases and 2 bases, in that order; junction bases with no gene match: 6. CDR1 and CDR2 (germline): SGHNT, YYREEE (reference sequence). The CDR3 here is CASSLSGQGNYGYTF. The CDR3 nucleotides read TGTGCCAGCAGCCTCTCCGGACAGGGGAACTATGGCTACACCTTC.

With regard to this clone: The sample has other DNA sequences that encode this CDR3 too. The rearrangement joins TRBV11-2 to TRBJ2-1; 10 nucleotides align to TRBD2. This CDR3 contains 15 residues. Unmatched junction bases numbered 3, after V lost 3 bases and J lost 4 bases. Germline V lookup: CDR1 SGHAT, CDR2 FQNNGV. The CDR3 DNA reads as TGTGCCAGCAGCTTGGTAGCGGGAGGTTACAATGAGCAGTTCTTC. This gives the protein CASSLVAGGYNEQFF.

The chain couples TRBV27 to TRBJ2-7; 9 bases agree with TRBD2. V shed 6 bases and J 0 bases; nucleotides not matched to a gene: 6. Germline values: CDR1 MNHEY, CDR2 SMNVEV (reference sequence). CDR3 length: 15 residues. The DNA of the CDR3 is TGTGCCAGCAGACCCGGGACTAGCCACTCCTACGAGCAGTACTTC. This gives the protein CASRPGTSHSYEQYF.